These T cell receptor beta chains were read from a single sample in a study of regulatory T cells in long-lasting Graves disease. Each CDR3 protein is one row after TCRdb ran MiXCR on the multiplex PCR reads. The table has roughly 610,000 distinct CDR3 sequences, more than 15% seen once. A further study also used this sample, focusing on T cells in Graves' hyperthyroidism and ophthalmopathy.

Sequencing was performed on peripheral blood mononuclear cells (PBMCs), taken at new diagnosis, from a patient treated with antithyroid drugs. The receptors were gathered from a man younger than 35 with Graves disease. CDR3s include the opening cysteine and the closing phenylalanine or tryptophan. A D gene is named only where the DNA matches it firmly. Not every row has a clone size; where given, it reads once, few, many or a size class.

abundance: few
d_gene: -
j_gene: TRBJ2-1
v_gene: TRBV6-1
CDR3aa: CASTQVGSYNEQFF
CDR3nt: TGTGCCAGCACCCAAGTGGGGTCCTACAATGAGCAGTTCTTC

abundance: few
d_gene: -
j_gene: TRBJ1-1
v_gene: TRBV7-3
CDR3aa: CASSLRVDTEAFF
CDR3nt: TGTGCCAGCAGCTTAAGAGTGGACACTGAAGCTTTCTTT

abundance: few
d_gene: -
j_gene: TRBJ2-1
v_gene: TRBV13
CDR3aa: CASSFLGARNEQFF
CDR3nt: TGTGCCAGCAGTTTTTTAGGGGCCCGCAATGAGCAGTTCTTC

abundance: few
d_gene: -
j_gene: TRBJ2-1
v_gene: TRBV24-1
CDR3aa: CATSDLGEEQFF
CDR3nt: TGTGCCACCAGTGATTTAGGAGAAGAGCAGTTCTTC

abundance: -
d_gene: TRBD1
j_gene: TRBJ2-7
v_gene: TRBV7-9
CDR3aa: CASSPTGEESKRRTPHF
CDR3nt: TGTGCCAGCAGCCCAACAGGGGAAGAAAGTAAAAGAAGGACCCCACACTTC

abundance: many
d_gene: TRBD1
j_gene: TRBJ2-7
v_gene: TRBV12-3/TRBV12-4
CDR3aa: CASSPSRDRASYEQYF
CDR3nt: TGTGCCAGCAGTCCCAGCCGGGACAGGGCCTCCTACGAGCAGTACTTC

abundance: many
d_gene: TRBD1
j_gene: TRBJ2-3
v_gene: TRBV6-2/TRBV6-3
CDR3aa: CASTRDRSTDTQYF
CDR3nt: TGTGCCAGCACCCGGGACAGATCCACAGATACGCAGTATTTT

abundance: -
d_gene: -
j_gene: TRBJ2-5
v_gene: TRBV11-2
CDR3aa: CASSLVRGQETQYF
CDR3nt: TGTGCCAGCAGCTTAGTCCGCGGCCAAGAGACCCAGTACTTC

abundance: many
d_gene: TRBD2
j_gene: TRBJ2-1
v_gene: TRBV12-3/TRBV12-4
CDR3aa: CASSLGGRLARGEQFF
CDR3nt: TGTGCCAGCAGTCTGGGGGGGAGACTAGCGAGGGGTGAGCAGTTCTTC

abundance: many
d_gene: -
j_gene: TRBJ2-7
v_gene: TRBV20-1
CDR3aa: CSARDARSSYEQYF
CDR3nt: TGCAGTGCTAGAGACGCCCGGAGCTCCTACGAGCAGTACTTC

abundance: many
d_gene: -
j_gene: TRBJ1-5
v_gene: TRBV2
CDR3aa: CASRVESDQPQHF
CDR3nt: TGTGCCAGTCGAGTAGAGAGCGATCAGCCCCAGCATTTT

abundance: many
d_gene: -
j_gene: TRBJ2-1
v_gene: TRBV30
CDR3aa: CAWSVEREQFF
CDR3nt: TGTGCCTGGAGTGTCGAAAGAGAGCAGTTCTTC

abundance: few
d_gene: TRBD2
j_gene: TRBJ2-7
v_gene: TRBV24-1
CDR3aa: CATSGPSGRAGQYF
CDR3nt: TGTGCCACCAGTGGCCCTAGCGGGAGGGCCGGACAGTACTTC

abundance: few
d_gene: TRBD1
j_gene: TRBJ1-5
v_gene: TRBV28
CDR3aa: CTSRIGRQGSNQPQHF
CDR3nt: TGTACCAGCAGAATTGGCCGACAGGGTAGCAATCAGCCCCAGCATTTT

abundance: -
d_gene: -
j_gene: TRBJ1-5
v_gene: TRBV30
CDR3aa: CAWSVLGSNQPQHF
CDR3nt: TGTGCCTGGAGTGTACTAGGCAGCAATCAGCCCCAGCATTTT

abundance: -
d_gene: -
j_gene: TRBJ1-6
v_gene: TRBV6-2/TRBV6-3
CDR3aa: CASSHGDTSPLHF
CDR3nt: TGTGCCAGCTCCCACGGGGACACTTCACCCCTCCACTTT

abundance: many
d_gene: -
j_gene: TRBJ2-7
v_gene: TRBV7-9
CDR3aa: CASSQSLNEQYF
CDR3nt: TGTGCCAGCAGCCAATCTCTCAACGAGCAGTACTTC

abundance: -
d_gene: TRBD1
j_gene: TRBJ1-4
v_gene: TRBV19
CDR3aa: CASSGLAGGAEKLFF
CDR3nt: TGTGCCAGTAGTGGGTTGGCAGGGGGAGCTGAAAAACTGTTTTTT

abundance: -
d_gene: -
j_gene: TRBJ2-7
v_gene: TRBV15
CDR3aa: CATSRQEPGEQYF
CDR3nt: TGTGCCACCAGCAGACAGGAGCCTGGGGAGCAGTACTTC

abundance: many
d_gene: -
j_gene: TRBJ2-7
v_gene: TRBV11-2
CDR3aa: CASSLEGGSSYEQYF
CDR3nt: TGTGCCAGCAGCTTAGAGGGCGGCAGCTCCTACGAGCAGTACTTC

abundance: -
d_gene: -
j_gene: TRBJ2-4
v_gene: TRBV7-8
CDR3aa: CASSLSRALVEDF
CDR3nt: TGTGCCAGCAGCTTAAGTAGGGCATTAGTTGAGGACTTC

abundance: few
d_gene: -
j_gene: TRBJ2-3
v_gene: TRBV6-2/TRBV6-3
CDR3aa: CASTHVDTQYF
CDR3nt: TGTGCCAGCACCCATGTAGATACGCAGTATTTT